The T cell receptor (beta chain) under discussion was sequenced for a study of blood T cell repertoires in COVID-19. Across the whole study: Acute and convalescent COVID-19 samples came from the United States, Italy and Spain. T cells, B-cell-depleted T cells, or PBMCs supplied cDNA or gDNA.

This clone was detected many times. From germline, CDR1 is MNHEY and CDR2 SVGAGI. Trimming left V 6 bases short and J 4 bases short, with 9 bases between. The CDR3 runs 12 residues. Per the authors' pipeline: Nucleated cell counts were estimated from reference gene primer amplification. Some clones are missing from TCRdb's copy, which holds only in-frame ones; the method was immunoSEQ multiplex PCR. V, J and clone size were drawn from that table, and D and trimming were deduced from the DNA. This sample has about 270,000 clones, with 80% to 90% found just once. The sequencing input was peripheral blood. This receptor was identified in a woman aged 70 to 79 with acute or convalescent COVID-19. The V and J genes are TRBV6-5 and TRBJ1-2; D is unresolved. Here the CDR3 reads CASRIGSYGYTF. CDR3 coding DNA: TGTGCCAGCAGGATTGGCAGCTATGGCTACACCTTC.